This passage covers 26 T cell receptor beta chains from one sample sequenced in a study of Ad26.COV2.S vaccination and SARS-CoV-2 variants (dated by TCRdb to about 2021). Libraries came from the immunoSEQ multiplex PCR assay. TCRdb limited this immuneACCESS table to in-frame rearrangements with V and J called. A share of clones is missing; checked studies link under half to unresolved V genes, and the rest is unexplained. A total of about 330,000 clones appear in this sample, almost 90% of them only once. Of the sample, 4.5% to 7% is held by the ten largest clones. The sample's treatment or condition label, in plain terms: some 20 received Ad26.COV2.S at low or high dose, single or two shots; several received placebo; per-sample allocation not given. For vaccine and placebo recipients, the sequenced repertoires came from samples collected on day 63 after the first injection. Source: peripheral blood, taken in a trial of Ad26.COV2.S vaccine versus placebo. Source of these receptors: a person between 18 and 65 years old who received the Ad26.COV2.S COVID-19 vaccine or a placebo.

The chain couples TRBV15 to TRBJ2-6, with 7 bases fitting TRBD1. The CDR3 is made up of 15 amino acids. Trimming at V came to 1 base and at J to 6 bases, leaving 3 bases not matched to a gene. Per germline, CDR1 LNHNV and CDR2 YYDKDF (reference sequence). The DNA for the CDR3 is TGTGCCACCAGCAGAGTACAGGGGCAGGCCAACGTCCTGACTTTC. Residues: CATSRVQGQANVLTF. Combining the CDR3 with reference TRBV15 and TRBJ2-6 gives the whole variable domain DAMVIQNPRYQVTQFGKPVTLSCSQTLNHNVMYWYQQKSSQAPKLLFHYYDKDFNNEADTPDNFQSRRPNTSFCFLDIRSPGLGDTAMYLCATSRVQGQANVLTFGAGSRLTVL.

Worth noting for this clone: Other DNA sequences in this specimen translate into the identical CDR3. The rearrangement joins TRBV12-3 or TRBV12-4 to TRBJ1-1; possible D gene TRBD1, 5 bases. The CDR3 runs 13 residues. V shed 5 bases and J shed 1 base, with 8 bases lying between them. The CDR3 DNA is TGTGCCAGCAGTCTACAGGAGAACACTGAAGCTTTCTTT. Translating it yields CASSLQENTEAFF.

The chain joins TRBV6-4 to TRBJ2-3, with a tentative D call TRBD2 (6 bases). The V end lost 3 bases, the J end lost 1 base, and 8 bases lay between the germline ends. This CDR3 is built from 14 residues. Germline CDR1 is MRHNA and CDR2 is SNTAGT. The chain's CDR3 is CASSEASGTDTQYF. The CDR3 nucleotides read TGTGCCAGCAGTGAAGCTAGCGGCACAGATACGCAGTATTTT.

The chain uses TRBV30 and TRBJ1-6, with TRBD1 as a possible D gene (5 bases). CDR1 and CDR2 (germline): GTSNPN, SVGIG (reference sequence). The CDR3 has 15 residues. Between the trimmed V and J ends, which lost 4 bases and 9 bases, there was a span of 19 bases. CDR3 DNA sequence: TGTGCCTGGATGTTAGCAGGGACCAGTAGTTCACCCCTCCACTTT. This sequence encodes CAWMLAGTSSSPLHF.

The V and J genes are TRBV7-9 and TRBJ1-2; D is ambiguous. The germline V and J ends were trimmed by 5 bases and 4 bases, with 11 bases remaining between them. Germline V CDR1 and CDR2: SEHNR, FQNEAQ (reference sequence). This CDR3 has 13 residues. The CDR3 DNA reads TGTGCCAGCAGCCAGGACTCCTTCTATGGCTACACCTTC. Translating gives CASSQDSFYGYTF.

The chain combines TRBV5-5 with TRBJ2-7, with 16 bases matching TRBD2. V dropped 4 bases and J dropped 6; count of bases not matched to a gene: 7. This CDR3 is built from 16 residues. Germline V gene lookup returns CDR1 SGHKS and CDR2 YYEKEE (reference sequence). CDR3 DNA sequence: TGTGCCAGCAGCCCGACGGGACTAGCGGGAGGGCTCGAGCAGTACGTC. Protein product: CASSPTGLAGGLEQYV.

The chain couples TRBV7-9 to TRBJ1-4, with D tentatively TRBD1 (6 bases). CDR1 and CDR2 (germline): SEHNR, FQNEAQ (reference sequence). The germline V and J ends were trimmed by 1 base and 0 bases, with 15 bases remaining between them. There are 18 residues in the CDR3. The CDR3 region is CASSLGRGGLATNEKLFF. The CDR3 DNA follows: TGTGCCAGCAGCTTAGGCCGGGGGGGCCTTGCAACTAATGAAAAACTGTTTTTT.

The genes are TRBV13 and TRBJ2-2; D is undetermined. Germline V lookup: CDR1 PRHDT, CDR2 FYEKMQ (reference sequence). V was shortened by 5 bases and J by 5 bases, with 6 bases between the two germline ends. The CDR3 consists of 12 residues. The CDR3 sequence: CASSLWTGELFF. The CDR3 DNA is TGTGCCAGCAGCCTCTGGACCGGGGAGCTGTTTTTT. Looking up the rest from reference TRBV13 and TRBJ2-2 gives the full variable domain: AAGVIQSPRHLIKEKRETATLKCYPIPRHDTVYWYQQGPGQDPQFLISFYEKMQSDKGSIPDRFSAQQFSDYHSELNMSSLELGDSALYFCASSLWTGELFFGEGSRLTVL.

The chain links TRBV19 to TRBJ1-1; D unresolved. V dropped 5 bases and J dropped 0 bases, with 13 bases sitting between them. CDR3 length: 15 amino acids. The V gene's germline CDR1 is LNHDA and CDR2 SQIVND (reference sequence). In DNA, the CDR3 is TGTGCCAGTAGTCGGGAAGTGAGTATGAACACTGAAGCTTTCTTT. It encodes CASSREVSMNTEAFF.

This clone turned up a few times. This chain uses TRBV6-2 or TRBV6-3 with TRBJ2-7; D possibly corresponds to TRBD1 (6 bases). Germline loops: CDR1 MNHEY, CDR2 SVGEGT. The CDR3 extends over 15 amino acids. Trimming removed 2 bases at V and 2 bases at J, with 13 bases between. The CDR3 nucleotides are TGTGCCAGCAGTTACGGATCAGGGGCCCCCTACGAGCAGTACGTC. This sequence encodes CASSYGSGAPYEQYV.

The chain recombines TRBV7-6 with TRBJ1-3; D is ambiguous. V was cut by 1 base and J by 1 base, with 8 bases left in between. CDR1 is SGHVS, CDR2 FNYEAQ, per germline. The CDR3 runs 15 residues. DNA for the CDR3: TGTGCCAGCAGCTTAGTACGGGATTCTGGAAACACCATATATTTT. This gives the protein CASSLVRDSGNTIYF. The whole variable domain, filled in from reference TRBV7-6 and TRBJ1-3, reads GAGVSQSPRYKVTKRGQDVALRCDPISGHVSLYWYRQALGQGPEFLTYFNYEAQQDKSGLPNDRFSAERPEGSISTLTIQRTEQRDSAMYRCASSLVRDSGNTIYFGEGSWLTVV.

V and J are TRBV15 and TRBJ1-3; tentatively, D is TRBD1 (5 bases). CDR1 and CDR2 (germline): LNHNV, YYDKDF (reference sequence). CDR3 length equals 19 residues. With 2 bases removed from V and 1 base from J, the gap between germline ends came to 21 bases. The CDR3 DNA sequence: TGTGCCACCAGCAGACAGCCTACTTGGGGCAGGGTTTCTGGAAACACCATATATTTT. This codes for CATSRQPTWGRVSGNTIYF.

In DNA form, the CDR3 reads TGTGCCAGCAGCTTGTTCCAACTAGCGGGGGGGAGCTCCTACAATGAGCAGTTCTTC. Translated: CASSLFQLAGGSSYNEQFF. The genes are TRBV5-6 and TRBJ2-1; 13 nucleotides line up with TRBD2. CDR3 length: 19 amino acids. V trimming: 1 base; J trimming: 0 bases; junction bases outside the gene matches: 7. CDR1 is SGHDT, CDR2 YYEEEE, per germline. Drawing the rest from reference TRBV5-6 and TRBJ2-1, the complete variable domain is DAGVTQSPTHLIKTRGQQVTLRCSPKSGHDTVSWYQQALGQGPQFIFQYYEEEERQRGNFPDRFSGHQFPNYSSELNVNALLLGDSALYLCASSLFQLAGGSSYNEQFFGPGTRLTVL.

This sequence joins TRBV27 and TRBJ2-7; TRBD2 aligns across 7 bases. V shed 6 bases and J 7 bases; nucleotides not matched to a gene: 15. The CDR3 is 15 residues long. CDR1 is MNHEY and CDR2 is SMNVEV in the germline V gene (reference sequence). For the CDR3, the DNA is TGTGCCAGCAGCCCTCCGGGACTACCCGTTTGGGAGCAGTACGTC. This gives the protein CASSPPGLPVWEQYV.

This clone appeared many times. The chain uses TRBV12-3 or TRBV12-4 and TRBJ1-2, with D perhaps TRBD1 (6 bases). V was pared by 5 bases and J by 7 bases, with 11 bases between. This CDR3 comprises 12 residues. The CDR3 reads CASSPRTVGYTF. As DNA, the CDR3 is TGTGCCAGCAGTCCACGGACAGTTGGCTACACCTTC.

This chain joins TRBV7-9 and TRBJ1-5, with D possibly TRBD1 on 5 matching bases. V lost 5 bases to trimming and J lost 4 bases, with 15 bases between them. Germline lookup yields CDR1 SEHNR and CDR2 FQNEAQ (reference sequence). The CDR3 contains 15 residues. CDR3 in DNA: TGTGCCAGCAGCCCCCAGGGTGGTGGGAATCAGCCCCAGCATTTT. It encodes CASSPQGGGNQPQHF.

This chain connects TRBV7-2 to TRBJ1-6, with 10 nucleotides matching TRBD1. Germline V CDR1 and CDR2: SGHTA, FQGNSA. With 3 bases clipped from V and 9 bases from J, the junction kept 2 bases outside the gene matches. The CDR3 spans 14 residues. CDR3 in amino acids: CASSLWDRGSPLHF. In DNA, the CDR3 is TGTGCCAGCAGCTTGTGGGACAGGGGTTCACCCCTCCACTTT.

The chain uses TRBV7-9 and TRBJ2-1, with D hard to call. The CDR3 extends over 12 amino acids. The V gene lost 4 bases and the J gene lost 9 bases, with 10 bases spanning the gap. Germline V gene sequence: CDR1 SEHNR, CDR2 FQNEAQ (reference sequence). CDR3 residues: CASSSPKGEQFF. As DNA, the CDR3 is TGTGCCAGCAGCTCCCCTAAGGGTGAGCAGTTCTTC.

This clone is a singleton in its sample. The rearrangement uses TRBV20-1 and TRBJ2-5, with 9 positions matching TRBD2. Germline CDR1 DFQATT, CDR2 SNEGSKA (reference sequence). This CDR3 spans 16 amino acids. Trimming at V came to 3 bases and at J to 5 bases, leaving 13 bases not matched to a gene. The CDR3 sequence is CSASSVGGRARETQYF. The CDR3 region has the DNA TGCAGTGCTAGTTCCGTCGGCGGGAGGGCCAGGGAGACCCAGTACTTC.

This rearrangement joins TRBV9 to TRBJ2-3; D perhaps matches TRBD1 (6 bases). The CDR3 sequence is 17 residues long. With 3 bases removed from V and 2 bases from J, the gap between germline ends came to 19 bases. CDR1 and CDR2 (germline): SGDLS, YYNGEE. This chain's CDR3 is CASSAPHTGSDTDTQYF. The CDR3, as DNA: TGTGCCAGCAGCGCGCCCCACACAGGGAGTGACACAGATACGCAGTATTTT.

J is TRBJ1-4 and V is TRBV19, with D maybe TRBD1 (6 bases). Trimming removed 5 bases at V and 8 bases at J, with 18 bases between. The germline V gene has CDR1 LNHDA and CDR2 SQIVND (reference sequence). The CDR3 consists of 15 residues. CDR3 coding DNA: TGTGCCAGTAGTCCATGGACAGCGAAGGAAGAAAAACTGTTTTTT. This codes for CASSPWTAKEEKLFF.

The chain employs TRBV7-8 and TRBJ2-3; D remains unclear. The V and J ends lost 1 base and 3 bases respectively, with 8 bases between them. The CDR3 contains 14 residues. Germline CDR1 and CDR2: SGHVS and FQNEAQ. The CDR3 DNA sequence: TGTGCCAGCAGCTTAGGGGGTCGGACAGATACGCAGTATTTT. As protein: CASSLGGRTDTQYF.

This clone was picked up one time. The rearrangement joins TRBV30 to TRBJ2-2; D gene unclear. The CDR3 contains 14 residues. CDR1 is GTSNPN, CDR2 SVGIG, per germline (reference sequence). Trimming took off 4 bases at V and 4 bases at J, with 13 bases between the two ends. The CDR3 here is CAWNYGLRTGELFF. The CDR3 DNA reads as TGTGCCTGGAACTATGGTTTACGCACCGGGGAGCTGTTTTTT.

V and J are TRBV7-9 and TRBJ2-3; the D call may be TRBD1 or TRBD2 (5 bases each). V was clipped by 4 bases and J by 2 bases, with 10 bases between them. Germline-derived CDR1 and CDR2 are SEHNR and FQNEAQ (reference sequence). The length of the CDR3 is 14 residues. The CDR3 nucleotides are TGTGCCAGCAGCTCAAGGGACCTCACAGATACGCAGTATTTT. Translated: CASSSRDLTDTQYF.

V and J are TRBV3-1 (or the pseudogene TRBV3-2) and TRBJ2-4, with D tentatively TRBD2 (6 bases). The CDR3 loop spans 22 amino acids. Germline values: CDR1 LGHDT, CDR2 YNNKEL (reference sequence). The V gene lost 5 bases and the J gene lost 7 bases, with 39 bases spanning the gap. The CDR3 DNA reads TGTGCCAGCAGCTGCCCTAAAGGGGCACGCTTTTCCTCGACTAGATCGGGGAACATTCAGTACTTC. Its translation: CASSCPKGARFSSTRSGNIQYF.

The V gene is TRBV27, the J gene TRBJ2-1, with 8 bases identical to TRBD2. CDR3 size: 15 residues. Germline-derived CDR1 and CDR2 are MNHEY and SMNVEV (reference sequence). The V gene end was trimmed by 5 bases and the J gene end by 0 bases; junction bases not matched to a gene: 3. CDR3: CASSISGSSYNEQFF. CDR3 nucleotides: TGTGCCAGCAGTATCAGCGGGAGCTCCTACAATGAGCAGTTCTTC.